This TCR beta chain was recovered during a study of cytomegalovirus exposure and HLA in healthy donors. With 60 Vbeta and 13 Jbeta primers, the PCR was carried out. Libraries were prepared by immunoSEQ multiplex PCR; TCRdb keeps only in-frame clonotypes and omits some of them. The top ten clones hold 5.5% of a sample with 130,000 or so clones, about 8.5% of them seen once. This CDR3 contains 13 residues. The ends lost 4 bases at V and 8 bases at J; junction bases unmatched: 5. Germline CDR1 SGHRS, CDR2 YFSETQ. V gene TRBV5-1 combines with J gene TRBJ2-2; 7 nucleotides agree with TRBD2. Sample: PBMCs. This sequence originates from a man in his forties in good health and CMV-seronegative. The CDR3 sequence: CASSQDGRGELFF. For the CDR3, the DNA is TGCGCCAGCAGCCAAGACGGGAGGGGGGAGCTGTTTTTT.